The 19 T cell receptor beta chains presented below share a single source sample, sequenced in a study of blood T cell repertoires in COVID-19 (dated by TCRdb to 2019 to 2021). The library was made by the immunoSEQ multiplex PCR assay. TCRdb retrieved this table from immuneACCESS and kept in-frame rearrangements only. Not all clones are present; in checked studies, unresolved V genes account for under half, and no reason is known for the remainder. In all, the sample holds around 83,000 clones, and 85% to 90% of those were seen once. The biggest ten clones account for about 8.5% of the sample. The sequencing input was peripheral blood. These receptors originate from a man older than 75 with active or convalescent COVID-19.

In its sample, this clone was seen a few times. The chain recombines TRBV9 with TRBJ2-5, with 8 bases fitting TRBD2. The CDR3 is made up of 15 amino acids. CDR1 and CDR2 (germline): SGDLS, YYNGEE. V lost 2 bases, J lost 5 bases, and 8 bases stayed unmatched. The CDR3: CASSVRGDPRETQYF. Written as DNA, the CDR3 is TGTGCCAGCAGCGTGCGGGGGGACCCCCGGGAGACCCAGTACTTC.

V is TRBV5-1 and J is TRBJ1-6, with D perhaps TRBD1 (6 bases). Per the germline V gene, CDR1 is SGHRS and CDR2 is YFSETQ. This CDR3 is built from 15 residues. Trimming removed 7 bases from V and 6 bases from J, with 17 bases in between. The CDR3 DNA is TGCGCCAGCCGGCAGGTAACAGGGTCTAATTCACCCCTCCACTTT. Residues: CASRQVTGSNSPLHF.

In this sample, this clone turned up once. The chain combines TRBV19 with TRBJ1-1; D perhaps matches TRBD1 (6 bases). The CDR3 has 16 residues. Trimming removed 7 bases from V and 4 bases from J, with 22 bases in between. Germline CDR1 and CDR2: LNHDA and SQIVND (reference sequence). The CDR3 reads CASKETGPRWSTEAFF. CDR3 in DNA: TGTGCCAGTAAGGAAACAGGGCCCCGTTGGAGCACTGAAGCTTTCTTT.

This chain links TRBV6-2 or TRBV6-3 with TRBJ2-7; 14 bases are a match to TRBD2. CDR3 length: 16 residues. In germline, CDR1 is MNHEY, CDR2 SVGEGT. V was pared by 5 bases and J by 5 bases, with 8 bases of the junction left unmatched. The CDR3 DNA is TGTGCCAGCAGTCGAAGGCCGGGACTAGCGGGAGACGAGCAGTACGTC. Encoded protein: CASSRRPGLAGDEQYV.

V and J are TRBV28 and TRBJ2-2; TRBD2 is a possible D gene (5 bases). Trimming took off 3 bases at V and 0 bases at J, with 11 bases between the two ends. The CDR3 runs 16 residues. Germline CDR1 MDHEN, CDR2 SYDVKM. The CDR3 spells CASSFGGLTNTGELFF. CDR3 nucleotides: TGTGCCAGCAGTTTCGGCGGACTGACGAACACCGGGGAGCTGTTTTTT.

This clone was recorded once. The chain links TRBV19 to TRBJ2-2; 13 positions match TRBD2. With V trimmed by 4 bases and J by 1 base, 0 bases remained unmatched. The CDR3 covers 16 residues. The V gene's germline CDR1 is LNHDA and CDR2 SQIVND (reference sequence). CDR3 amino acids: CASSRLAGGNTGELFF. The CDR3 DNA reads TGTGCCAGTAGTAGACTAGCGGGGGGGAACACCGGGGAGCTGTTTTTT. The complete variable domain, with remaining parts taken from reference TRBV19 and TRBJ2-2, reads DGGITQSPKYLFRKEGQNVTLSCEQNLNHDAMYWYRQDPGQGLRLIYYSQIVNDFQKGDIAEGYSVSREKKESFPLTVTSAQKNPTAFYLCASSRLAGGNTGELFFGEGSRLTVL.

This rearrangement joins TRBV7-7 to TRBJ2-7; 11 bases fit TRBD1. Germline lookup yields CDR1 SSHAT and CDR2 FNYEAQ (reference sequence). The CDR3 totals 13 residues. The V gene end was trimmed by 5 bases and the J gene end by 6 bases; junction bases not matched to a gene: 3. DNA of the CDR3: TGTGCCAGCAGCCGGGACAGGGGGTCCGAGCAGTACGTC. This encodes CASSRDRGSEQYV.

The chain combines TRBV5-4 with TRBJ2-5, with 10 bases lining up with TRBD2. Per germline, CDR1 SGHNT and CDR2 YYREEE (reference sequence). V shed 6 bases and J 5 bases; nucleotides not matched to a gene: 7. The CDR3 sequence is 14 residues long. The CDR3 loop is CASKQAGGWETQYF. In nucleotides, the CDR3 is TGTGCCAGCAAGCAAGCGGGGGGGTGGGAGACCCAGTACTTC.

This clone was seen more than once but under ten times. V and J are TRBV5-6 and TRBJ1-1; 7 nucleotides line up with TRBD1. V shed 4 bases, J shed 0 bases, and the junction held 3 bases outside the gene matches. The CDR3 spans 14 residues. CDR1 is SGHDT, CDR2 YYEEEE, per germline. CDR3 in amino acids: CASSRQGMNTEAFF. The CDR3 bases are TGTGCCAGCAGCAGACAGGGCATGAACACTGAAGCTTTCTTT.

The chain's CDR3 is CATSDLDRTDTQYF. The CDR3 coding sequence is TGTGCCACCAGTGACCTCGACAGGACAGATACGCAGTATTTT. This sequence joins TRBV24-1 and TRBJ2-3, with D perhaps TRBD1 (6 bases). Germline lookup yields CDR1 KGHDR and CDR2 SFDVKD. The length of the CDR3 is 14 residues. Trimming took off 4 bases at V and 3 bases at J, with 10 bases between the two ends.

The chain couples TRBV5-1 to TRBJ2-1, with a possible D match to TRBD1 (6 bases). From germline, CDR1 is SGHRS and CDR2 YFSETQ. The V gene lost 4 bases and the J gene lost 4 bases, with 12 bases spanning the gap. The CDR3 has 14 amino acids. The CDR3 spells CASSLTGTYNEQFF. In DNA, the CDR3 is TGCGCCAGCAGCCTGACAGGAACTTACAATGAGCAGTTCTTC.

DNA for the CDR3: TGTGCCACCAGTGATACCCAGGCCAATCAGCCCCAGCATTTT. Translated, it gives CATSDTQANQPQHF. V is TRBV24-1 and J is TRBJ1-5; D not certain. V gave up 3 bases and J gave up 3 bases, with 8 bases separating them. This CDR3 spans 14 amino acids. The germline V gene encodes CDR1 KGHDR and CDR2 SFDVKD.

The chain couples TRBV12-2 to TRBJ2-1; TRBD2 is the table's D call and was not checked against the DNA. TRBV12-2 is given as a pseudogene. The CDR3 sequence is 16 residues long. CDR3 sequence: CASRLPGLAAYNEQFF. The CDR3 bases are TGTGCAAGTCGCTTACCGGGACTAGCGGCCTACAATGAGCAGTTCTTC.

V is TRBV6-5 and J is TRBJ2-5; D unclear. V gave up 7 bases and J gave up 5 bases, with 11 bases separating them. The CDR3 is made up of 12 amino acids. Germline CDR1 is MNHEY and CDR2 is SVGAGI. CDR3 DNA: TGTGCCAGCACAATAATCGGGGAGACCCAGTACTTC. It translates to CASTIIGETQYF.

This chain links TRBV19 with TRBJ1-1; 7 positions agree with TRBD1. V lost 4 bases and J lost 3; bases outside the gene matches: 8. There are 15 residues in the CDR3. Germline CDR1 reads LNHDA; CDR2 reads SQIVND (reference sequence). The CDR3 is CASSRPQGRDTEAFF. The CDR3, as DNA: TGTGCCAGTAGTAGACCACAGGGGCGGGACACTGAAGCTTTCTTT. Looking up the rest from reference TRBV19 and TRBJ1-1 gives the full variable domain: DGGITQSPKYLFRKEGQNVTLSCEQNLNHDAMYWYRQDPGQGLRLIYYSQIVNDFQKGDIAEGYSVSREKKESFPLTVTSAQKNPTAFYLCASSRPQGRDTEAFFGQGTRLTVV.

The chain recombines TRBV5-1 with TRBJ1-1, with TRBD1 as a possible D gene (5 bases). The CDR3 has 14 amino acids. Trimming stripped 1 base from V and 2 bases from J, with 9 bases between. The germline V gene has CDR1 SGHRS and CDR2 YFSETQ. Here the CDR3 reads CASSLLQANTEAFF. The CDR3, as DNA: TGCGCCAGCAGCTTGTTACAGGCCAACACTGAAGCTTTCTTT.

The chain carries TRBV19 and TRBJ1-4, with 9 positions matching TRBD1. Per germline, CDR1 LNHDA and CDR2 SQIVND (reference sequence). The CDR3 length is 14 residues. V shed 7 bases and J 8 bases; nucleotides not matched to a gene: 8. DNA for the CDR3: TGTGCCAGTACCACGACAGGGGGAGGAGAAAAACTGTTTTTT. Translated: CASTTTGGGEKLFF.

This clone was recorded a few times. This sequence joins TRBV24-1 and TRBJ2-3; TRBD1 matches at 9 bases. CDR1 is KGHDR, CDR2 SFDVKD, per germline. The length of the CDR3 is 16 residues. Losses at the gene ends were 3 bases for V and 5 bases for J; bases not matched to a gene: 8. CDR3 in amino acids: CATSDPGTGHQDTQYF. The CDR3 DNA reads as TGTGCCACCAGTGATCCCGGGACAGGGCATCAAGATACGCAGTATTTT.

This rearrangement joins TRBV6-1 to TRBJ1-5; D possibly corresponds to TRBD1 (5 bases). Germline V CDR1 and CDR2: MNHNS, SASEGT. The CDR3 is 18 amino acids. V shed 3 bases and J shed 3 bases, with 21 bases lying between them. The CDR3 here is CASSDRQGGPRVNQPQHF. The CDR3 DNA reads as TGTGCCAGCAGTGACAGGCAGGGAGGCCCCCGGGTCAATCAGCCCCAGCATTTT.